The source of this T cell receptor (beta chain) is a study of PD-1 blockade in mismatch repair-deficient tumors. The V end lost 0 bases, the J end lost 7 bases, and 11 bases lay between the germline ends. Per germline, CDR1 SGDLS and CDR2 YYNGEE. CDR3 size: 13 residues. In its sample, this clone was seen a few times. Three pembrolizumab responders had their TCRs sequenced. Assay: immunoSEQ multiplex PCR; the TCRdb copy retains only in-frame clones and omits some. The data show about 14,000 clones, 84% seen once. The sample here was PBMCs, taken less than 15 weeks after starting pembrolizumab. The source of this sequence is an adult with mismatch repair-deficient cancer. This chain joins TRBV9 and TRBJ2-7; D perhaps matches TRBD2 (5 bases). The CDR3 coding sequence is TGTGCCAGCAGCGTAGAGCCGGGATCGGAGCAGTACTTC. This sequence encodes CASSVEPGSEQYF.